These 18 T cell receptor beta chains share one sample of origin, sequenced in a study of identical twins. Each CDR3 protein gets one entry after TCRdb re-called the 5' RACE reads with MiXCR. The data show hundreds of thousands of distinct CDR3 sequences, about 12% seen once. The sample also formed part of further work on yellow fever vaccine responses in identical twins.

Sequencing was performed on CD8+ T cells sorted from blood. The receptors stem from a woman between 18 and 29 years old in good health.

This clonotype was seen a few times. V usage is TRBV2 and J usage is TRBJ2-3; 14 bases are a match to TRBD2. The CDR3 is made up of 15 amino acids. CDR1 and CDR2 (germline): SNHLY, FYNNEI. The J segment lost 5 bases and the V segment lost 8 bases, leaving 6 bases of the junction unmatched. CDR3 region: CASDRLAGGEDTQYF. CDR3 in DNA: TGTGCCAGCGACAGACTAGCGGGAGGGGAAGATACGCAGTATTTT. Based on the CDR3 plus reference TRBV2 and TRBJ2-3, the full variable domain is EPEVTQTPSHQVTQMGQEVILRCVPISNHLYFYWYRQILGQKVEFLVSFYNNEISEKSEIFDDQFSVERPDGSNFTLKIRSTKLEDSAMYFCASDRLAGGEDTQYFGPGTRLTVL.

J is TRBJ2-2 and V is TRBV11-2, with 8 nucleotides matching TRBD2. V dropped 4 bases and J dropped 7; count of bases not matched to a gene: 14. This CDR3 has 17 amino acids. CDR1 is SGHAT and CDR2 is FQNNGV in the germline V gene. The CDR3 DNA reads as TGTGCCAGCAGCTCCCACCTCAGCGGGAGTGCATACGGGGAGCTGTTTTTT. As protein: CASSSHLSGSAYGELFF.

This clonotype has a handful of counts. The V gene is TRBV6-5, the J gene TRBJ2-3, with D possibly matching TRBD1 (7 bases). CDR3 length: 17 residues. From germline, CDR1 is MNHEY and CDR2 SVGAGI. V was pared by 2 bases and J by 2 bases, with 17 bases between. The CDR3 spells CASSYDAGQPYTDTQYF. The CDR3 bases are TGTGCCAGCAGTTACGACGCGGGACAGCCTTACACAGATACGCAGTATTTT.

This chain links TRBV3-1 with TRBJ1-1; TRBD1 matches at 8 bases. The CDR3 length is 13 residues. Trimming took 5 bases from V and 5 from J; bases not matched to a gene: 4. Per germline, CDR1 LGHDT and CDR2 YNNKEL (reference sequence). CDR3 sequence: CASSTDRVTEAFF. CDR3 sequence (DNA): TGTGCCAGCAGCACGGACAGGGTAACTGAAGCTTTCTTT.

DNA of the CDR3: TGTGCCAGCAGCGTAGTAGAGGGTGGCTACACCTTC. Its translation is CASSVVEGGYTF. The rearrangement joins TRBV9 to TRBJ1-2; D is unresolved. There are 12 residues in the CDR3. V shed 0 bases and J shed 7 bases, with 7 bases lying between them. Germline CDR1 SGDLS, CDR2 YYNGEE. Full variable domain (outside the CDR3, taken from reference TRBV9 and TRBJ1-2): DSGVTQTPKHLITATGQRVTLRCSPRSGDLSVYWYQQSLDQGLQFLIQYYNGEERAKGNILERFSAQQFPDLHSELNLSSLELGDSALYFCASSVVEGGYTFGSGTRLTVV.

This clonotype was detected many times. The gene calls are TRBV5-1 and TRBJ1-1, with D perhaps matching TRBD1 (6 bases). The CDR3 totals 13 residues. In germline, CDR1 is SGHRS, CDR2 YFSETQ. The V end lost 4 bases, the J end lost 1 base, and 8 bases lay between the germline ends. This CDR3 reads CASSVGQNTEAFF. In nucleotides, the CDR3 is TGCGCCAGCAGCGTGGGACAGAACACTGAAGCTTTCTTT.

The J gene is TRBJ2-5, the V gene TRBV4-2; 11 nucleotides match TRBD1. The ends lost 4 bases at V and 5 bases at J; junction bases unmatched: 6. The CDR3 covers 15 residues. The germline CDR1 and CDR2 sequences are LGHNA and YNFKEQ. The CDR3 loop is CASSPADRGHETQYF. In nucleotides, the CDR3 is TGTGCCAGCAGCCCGGCGGACAGGGGGCATGAGACCCAGTACTTC.

In DNA form, the CDR3 reads TGTGCCAGCAGCTTCTGGACAGAACCCTACAATGAGCAGTTCTTC. It specifies CASSFWTEPYNEQFF. The rearrangement uses TRBV7-8 and TRBJ2-1; maybe TRBD1 (6 bases). Germline assignment: CDR1 SGHVS and CDR2 FQNEAQ. Between the trimmed V and J ends, which lost 3 bases and 2 bases, there was a span of 11 bases. The CDR3 loop spans 15 amino acids.

The chain joins TRBV7-6 to TRBJ1-1; D not certain. The CDR3 contains 16 residues. V lost 2 bases and J 1 base, leaving 14 bases between the germline ends. Germline V gives CDR1 SGHVS, CDR2 FNYEAQ. The CDR3 region is CASSLYSSVWNTEAFF. For the CDR3, the DNA is TGTGCCAGCAGCTTATATTCTAGCGTCTGGAACACTGAAGCTTTCTTT.

The chain is built from TRBV6-2 or TRBV6-3 and TRBJ1-4; D is perhaps TRBD1 (6 bases). CDR1 and CDR2 (germline): MNHEY, SVGEGT. V was pared by 5 bases and J by 6 bases, with 19 bases between. The CDR3 spans 16 residues. The CDR3 region is CASSSPHRDGDEKLFF. The CDR3 DNA reads as TGTGCCAGCAGTAGTCCTCACAGGGATGGGGATGAAAAACTGTTTTTT.

V is TRBV5-1 and J is TRBJ1-1; weak D call: TRBD1 (5 bases). Germline-derived CDR1 and CDR2 are SGHRS and YFSETQ. The V end lost 0 bases, the J end lost 6 bases, and 15 bases lay between the germline ends. The CDR3 sequence is 15 residues long. DNA of the CDR3: TGCGCCAGCAGCTTGGAAAGCAGGGTTATTCCTGAAGCTTTCTTT. Translation: CASSLESRVIPEAFF. Supplemented by reference TRBV5-1 and TRBJ1-1, the full variable domain reads KAGVTQTPRYLIKTRGQQVTLSCSPISGHRSVSWYQQTPGQGLQFLFEYFSETQRNKGNFPGRFSGRQFSNSRSEMNVSTLELGDSALYLCASSLESRVIPEAFFGQGTRLTVV.

The chain recombines TRBV28 with TRBJ2-2, with TRBD2 as a possible D gene (6 bases). This CDR3 has 15 amino acids. V lost 6 bases and J 7 bases, leaving 18 bases between the germline ends. Germline loops: CDR1 MDHEN, CDR2 SYDVKM. CDR3 nucleotide sequence: TGTGCCAGCAGGGGGACTCCCTCGTTGGACGGGGAGCTGTTTTTT. It specifies CASRGTPSLDGELFF.

This clonotype has a count of ten or more. The chain combines TRBV27 with TRBJ2-7, with D hard to call. Germline V gene lookup returns CDR1 MNHEY and CDR2 SMNVEV (reference sequence). V gave up 5 bases and J gave up 3 bases, with 11 bases separating them. This CDR3 contains 13 residues. CDR3 loop: CASSPRLGYEQYF. In nucleotides, the CDR3 is TGTGCCAGCAGTCCTAGGTTAGGCTACGAGCAGTACTTC.

This clonotype was found a few times. The chain employs TRBV20-1 and TRBJ2-1; D is uncertain. The CDR3 has 12 amino acids. The V gene's germline CDR1 is DFQATT and CDR2 SNEGSKA (reference sequence). V dropped 0 bases and J dropped 8 bases, with 8 bases sitting between them. The CDR3: CSARDLGHEQFF. The CDR3 bases are TGCAGTGCTAGAGATTTAGGGCATGAGCAGTTCTTC.

This clonotype occurred many times. The CDR3 bases are TGTGCCAGCAGCTTAGTTCAGGTGTACGCAATGGTCACTGAAGCTTTCTTT. Translated, it gives CASSLVQVYAMVTEAFF. This chain links TRBV7-8 with TRBJ1-1, with D uncertain. Germline-derived CDR1 and CDR2 are SGHVS and FQNEAQ. The CDR3 is 17 amino acids. The V and J ends lost 1 base and 4 bases respectively, with 19 bases between them.

V is TRBV19 and J is TRBJ2-3; the D gene is possibly TRBD2 (5 bases). Germline V gives CDR1 LNHDA, CDR2 SQIVND (reference sequence). V lost 8 bases and J 3 bases, leaving 18 bases between the germline ends. The CDR3 is made up of 15 amino acids. The CDR3 region has the DNA TGTGCCAGTCAGCCTAGGGAGAGAGGAACAGATACGCAGTATTTT. It specifies CASQPRERGTDTQYF.

The chain employs TRBV12-3 or TRBV12-4 and TRBJ2-1, with D maybe TRBD1 (6 bases). The CDR3 consists of 16 residues. V was trimmed by 8 bases and J by 4 bases, leaving 21 bases between them. CDR3 in amino acids: CASCPVGGSRYNEQFF. In DNA form, the CDR3 reads TGTGCCAGCTGCCCCGTAGGGGGATCTCGGTACAATGAGCAGTTCTTC.

This chain connects TRBV28 to TRBJ1-5; maybe TRBD1 (6 bases). The germline V and J ends were trimmed by 5 bases and 9 bases, with 14 bases remaining between them. The CDR3 has 13 amino acids. Germline lookup yields CDR1 MDHEN and CDR2 SYDVKM. The CDR3 protein is CASSLTGQGPQHF. The DNA for the CDR3 is TGTGCCAGCAGTCTCACAGGGCAAGGGCCCCAGCATTTT.